The source of this TCR beta chain is a study of molecular identifiers for immune sequencing clone quantification. Study conclusions and caveats: Detection of one spiked Jurkat cell's TCR RNA reportedly worked in more than 850,000 naive cells.

One entry per CDR3 protein, called by TCRdb with MiXCR from the PCR reads. The sample comprises about 500,000 distinct CDR3 sequences, about 25% of which are singletons, and roughly 0.77% rests with the top ten. The naive CD8 libraries originated from between roughly 18,000 and 1,100,000 sorted cells and drew on 10%, 30% or 50% RNA. V was pared by 7 bases and J by 4 bases, with 10 bases between. This CDR3 spans 12 amino acids. Germline V CDR1 and CDR2: SGDLS, YYNGEE. Concerning this clonotype: Its cognate antigen is unknown.

The clonotype originates from a human donor in good health. Some libraries in this study had Jurkat cell RNA spiked in. What was sequenced was naive CD8+ T cells from blood, with Jurkat cell RNA spiked in. The subset was: FACS-sorted CD8+CD4-CCR7+CD45RA+ naive T cells. V gene TRBV9 combines with J gene TRBJ2-3; unclear D gene. CDR3 residues: CASSLDSDTQYF. The CDR3 bases are TGTGCCAGCTCTCTAGATTCAGATACGCAGTATTTT.